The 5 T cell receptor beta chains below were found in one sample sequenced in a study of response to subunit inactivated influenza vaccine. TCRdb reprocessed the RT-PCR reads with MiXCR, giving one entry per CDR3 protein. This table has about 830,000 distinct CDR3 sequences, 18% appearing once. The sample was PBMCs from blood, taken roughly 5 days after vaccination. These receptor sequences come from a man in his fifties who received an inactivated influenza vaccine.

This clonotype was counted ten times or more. The CDR3: CSASLPVFPYEQYF. The CDR3 bases are TGCAGTGCTAGTCTGCCAGTCTTCCCCTACGAGCAGTACTTC. The chain is built from TRBV20-1 and TRBJ2-7; D remains ambiguous. Germline CDR1 is DFQATT and CDR2 is SNEGSKA (reference sequence). The CDR3 totals 14 residues. Trimming took off 3 bases at V and 2 bases at J, with 14 bases between the two ends.

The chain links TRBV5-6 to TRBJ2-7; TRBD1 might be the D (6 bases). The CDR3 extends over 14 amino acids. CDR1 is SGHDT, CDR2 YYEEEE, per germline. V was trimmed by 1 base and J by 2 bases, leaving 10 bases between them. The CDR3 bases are TGTGCCAGCAGCTTGCAGGGGAACGCCTACGAGCAGTACTTC. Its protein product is CASSLQGNAYEQYF. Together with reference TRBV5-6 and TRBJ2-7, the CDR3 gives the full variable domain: DAGVTQSPTHLIKTRGQQVTLRCSPKSGHDTVSWYQQALGQGPQFIFQYYEEEERQRGNFPDRFSGHQFPNYSSELNVNALLLGDSALYLCASSLQGNAYEQYFGPGTRLTVT.

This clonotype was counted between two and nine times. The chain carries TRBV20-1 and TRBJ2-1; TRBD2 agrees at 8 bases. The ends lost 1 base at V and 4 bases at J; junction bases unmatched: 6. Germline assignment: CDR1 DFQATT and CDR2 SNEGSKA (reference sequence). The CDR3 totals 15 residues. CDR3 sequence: CSARGSGRVYNEQFF. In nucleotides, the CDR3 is TGCAGTGCTAGAGGGAGCGGGAGAGTGTACAATGAGCAGTTCTTC.

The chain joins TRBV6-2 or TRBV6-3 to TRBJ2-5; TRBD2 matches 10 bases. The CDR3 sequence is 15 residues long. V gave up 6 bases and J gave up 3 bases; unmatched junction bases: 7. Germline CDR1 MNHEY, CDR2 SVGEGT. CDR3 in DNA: TGTGCCAGCAGCTGGTCGAGCGGGGGGGAAGAGACCCAGTACTTC. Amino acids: CASSWSSGGEETQYF.

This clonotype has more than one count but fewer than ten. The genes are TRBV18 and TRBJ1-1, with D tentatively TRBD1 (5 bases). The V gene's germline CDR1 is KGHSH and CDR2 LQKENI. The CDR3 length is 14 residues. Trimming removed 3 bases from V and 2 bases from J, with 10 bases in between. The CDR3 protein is CASSPGRRNTEAFF. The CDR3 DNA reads TGTGCCAGCTCACCGGGGCGCCGAAACACTGAAGCTTTCTTT.